These 23 T cell receptor beta chains share one sample of origin, sequenced in a study of identical twins. TCRdb analysed the 5' RACE reads with MiXCR anew, one entry per CDR3 protein. This table has some 1,600,000 distinct CDR3 sequences, about 30% appearing once. The specimen sequenced was cord blood. The source is a newborn girl in good health.

The rearrangement joins TRBV29-1 to TRBJ1-5; perhaps TRBD1 as D (6 bases). This CDR3 has 12 residues. Germline values: CDR1 SQVTM, CDR2 ANQGSEA. Trimming shortened V by 7 bases and J by 4 bases, and 11 bases separated the two germline ends. The CDR3 sequence: CSAGQQNQPQHF. For the CDR3, the DNA is TGCAGCGCCGGACAGCAAAATCAGCCCCAGCATTTT.

The sample holds many counts of this clonotype. The chain has TRBV20-1 and TRBJ1-2; D is uncertain. The CDR3 covers 11 residues. Germline V lookup: CDR1 DFQATT, CDR2 SNEGSKA (reference sequence). V was trimmed by 4 bases and J by 2 bases, leaving 5 bases between them. CDR3 nucleotides: TGCAGTGCTACTCACAACTATGGCTACACCTTC. Translated, it gives CSATHNYGYTF.

V usage is TRBV28 and J usage is TRBJ1-5; 8 bases agree with TRBD1. Germline V CDR1 and CDR2: MDHEN, SYDVKM. The CDR3 is made up of 20 amino acids. After removal of 2 bases from V and 0 bases from J, the junction contained 15 bases not matched to a gene. CDR3 protein: CASSLEFPRQGTYSNQPQHF. The CDR3 nucleotides read TGTGCCAGCAGTTTAGAGTTTCCCAGACAGGGGACCTATAGCAATCAGCCCCAGCATTTT.

V usage is TRBV6-5 and J usage is TRBJ2-2, with TRBD1 matching over 8 bases. V shed 6 bases, J shed 6 bases, and the junction held 6 bases outside the gene matches. The CDR3 consists of 14 residues. Germline V lookup: CDR1 MNHEY, CDR2 SVGAGI. The CDR3 bases are TGTGCCAGCAGGTGGACAGGGAGCGCCGGGGAGCTGTTTTTT. It yields the protein CASRWTGSAGELFF.

The chain carries TRBV25-1 and TRBJ2-7; the D gene is possibly TRBD1 (5 bases). This CDR3 contains 15 residues. Trimming took 8 bases from V and 0 from J, leaving 17 bases between them. Germline V gives CDR1 MGHDK, CDR2 SYGVNS. The CDR3 nucleotides are TGTGCCAGCTTGACCCTTAGACAGAGCTCCTACGAGCAGTACTTC. Its translation is CASLTLRQSSYEQYF.

The chain couples TRBV12-3 or TRBV12-4 to TRBJ2-3; D possibly corresponds to TRBD2 (6 bases). Trimming removed 7 bases at V and 4 bases at J, with 21 bases between. The CDR3 has 16 residues. The CDR3 nucleotides read TGTGCCAGCACTCGTAGCGGAGGAGGGCCCGCAGATACGCAGTATTTT. Protein sequence: CASTRSGGGPADTQYF.

V gene TRBV20-1 combines with J gene TRBJ1-2; a possible D gene is TRBD1 (6 bases). Per germline, CDR1 DFQATT and CDR2 SNEGSKA (reference sequence). The CDR3 extends over 12 amino acids. The V and J ends lost 5 bases and 8 bases respectively, with 15 bases between them. The CDR3 here is CSAPRTVWGYTF. The CDR3 region has the DNA TGCAGTGCTCCCCGGACAGTGTGGGGCTACACCTTC.

The chain uses TRBV6-5 and TRBJ2-7; 11 bases match TRBD2. The CDR3 consists of 15 residues. Germline CDR1 MNHEY, CDR2 SVGAGI. V lost 4 bases, J lost 5 bases, and 7 bases stayed unmatched. For the CDR3, the DNA is TGTGCCAGCAGTTTAGCGGGAGGGTTGCCCCACGAGCAGTACTTC. It codes for CASSLAGGLPHEQYF.

This clonotype was seen a handful of times. The gene calls are TRBV6-6 and TRBJ1-5; 7 bases align to TRBD1. Germline values: CDR1 MNHNY, CDR2 SVGAGI (reference sequence). CDR3 length: 13 residues. V shed 8 bases, J shed 4 bases, and the junction held 5 bases outside the gene matches. This chain's CDR3 is CASGGQENQPQHF. CDR3 nucleotide sequence: TGTGCCAGCGGAGGACAGGAAAATCAGCCCCAGCATTTT.

The chain has TRBV14 and TRBJ1-1, with 7 bases identical to TRBD1. Germline V gene sequence: CDR1 SGHDN, CDR2 FVKESK. The CDR3 covers 13 residues. V shed 4 bases and J 10 bases; nucleotides not matched to a gene: 9. The CDR3 DNA follows: TGTGCCAGCAGCCCCACTACAGGGGCGGGAGCTTTCTTT. Protein: CASSPTTGAGAFF.

In this sample, this clonotype turned up a few times. The V gene is TRBV5-1, the J gene TRBJ2-1; 11 positions match TRBD2. The V and J ends lost 3 bases and 8 bases, in that order; junction bases with no gene match: 4. The germline V gene encodes CDR1 SGHRS and CDR2 YFSETQ. This CDR3 has 14 residues. CDR3 protein: CASSSTSGDYEQFF. CDR3 DNA sequence: TGCGCCAGCAGCTCGACTAGCGGGGATTATGAGCAGTTCTTC.

Remarks on this clonotype: The junction departs from the called germline gene at one end, perhaps through a read error. The chain combines TRBV11-2 with TRBJ2-1; the match to TRBD1 covers 7 bases. This CDR3 region has 16 residues. Per the germline V gene, CDR1 is SGHAT and CDR2 is FQNNGV. CDR3 DNA: TGTGCCTGCAGCACCCACAGGGGCCCATCTAACAATGAGCAGTTCTTC. It codes for CACSTHRGPSNNEQFF.

V is TRBV20-1 and J is TRBJ1-1; possible D gene TRBD1, 6 bases. Germline loops: CDR1 DFQATT, CDR2 SNEGSKA (reference sequence). CDR3 size: 12 residues. V lost 4 bases and J 4 bases, leaving 10 bases between the germline ends. The CDR3 nucleotides are TGCAGTGCTACCGGGGGGCGCACTGAAGCTTTCTTT. Its translation: CSATGGRTEAFF.

The V call is TRBV7-8, the J call TRBJ2-5; TRBD1 agrees at 9 bases. J gave up 5 bases and V 2 bases, and 3 bases lay outside the gene matches. The CDR3 loop spans 14 amino acids. Germline V lookup: CDR1 SGHVS, CDR2 FQNEAQ. For the CDR3, the DNA is TGTGCCAGCAGCTTACGGGACAGGGTGGAGACCCAGTACTTC. It encodes CASSLRDRVETQYF.

The chain joins TRBV20-1 to TRBJ2-3; 9 bases are a match to TRBD2. Germline CDR1 DFQATT, CDR2 SNEGSKA (reference sequence). V lost 5 bases to trimming and J lost 4 bases; unmatched junction nucleotides: 10. The CDR3 covers 15 residues. CDR3 sequence (DNA): TGCAGTGCTGGACCCGCTAGCGGGATGTCAGATACGCAGTATTTT. Amino acids: CSAGPASGMSDTQYF.

With regard to this clonotype: An end of the junction differs from the germline gene, which may be a read error. The V gene is TRBV2, the J gene TRBJ2-3, with D maybe TRBD2 (5 bases). Germline-derived CDR1 and CDR2 are SNHLY and FYNNEI. The CDR3 contains 16 residues. DNA for the CDR3: TGTGCCAGCAGTGATATATACTTCGCTAGCACAGATACGCGGTATTTT. Amino acids: CASSDIYFASTDTRYF.

This clonotype has only one observation. The rearrangement uses TRBV11-2 and TRBJ2-5; the D gene could be TRBD1 or TRBD2 (5 bases each). Germline V CDR1 and CDR2: SGHAT, FQNNGV. V lost 3 bases and J 11 bases, leaving 19 bases between the germline ends. CDR3 length equals 14 residues. CDR3: CASSLSWGSDEQYF. The CDR3 DNA is TGTGCCAGCAGCTTGAGTTGGGGGAGCGATGAGCAGTACTTC.

This clonotype was seen a handful of times. The genes are TRBV4-1 and TRBJ1-2; no clear D gene. The germline V and J ends were trimmed by 3 bases and 6 bases, with 11 bases remaining between them. The V gene's germline CDR1 is MGHRA and CDR2 YSYEKL. The CDR3 has 13 amino acids. Here the CDR3 reads CASSQVGIDGYTF. The CDR3 DNA sequence: TGCGCCAGCAGCCAGGTCGGAATTGATGGCTACACCTTC.

The rearrangement joins TRBV20-1 to TRBJ1-1, with D possibly matching TRBD1 (5 bases). Germline loops: CDR1 DFQATT, CDR2 SNEGSKA (reference sequence). The CDR3 is 11 residues long. V lost 5 bases and J 4 bases, leaving 8 bases between the germline ends. CDR3 bases: TGCAGTGCTGCGGGGGTCACTGAAGCTTTCTTT. It translates to CSAAGVTEAFF.

In this sample, this clonotype turned up a few times. This chain joins TRBV6-1 and TRBJ2-7; D is ambiguous. V was cut by 1 base and J by 7 bases, with 5 bases left in between. The CDR3 spans 11 residues. CDR1 is MNHNS, CDR2 SASEGT, per germline. CDR3 DNA: TGTGCCAGCAGTGAAGAGAATGAGCAGTACTTC. The encoded protein is CASSEENEQYF.

This clonotype came up many times. This chain connects TRBV29-1 to TRBJ2-7; D gene ambiguous. Germline-derived CDR1 and CDR2 are SQVTM and ANQGSEA. Trimming took 4 bases from V and 1 from J, leaving 8 bases between them. This CDR3 contains 12 residues. CDR3 in amino acids: CSVAGFSYEQYF. DNA of the CDR3: TGCAGCGTTGCAGGTTTTTCCTACGAGCAGTACTTC.

This clonotype was recorded once. The chain uses TRBV9 and TRBJ1-3; 9 bases fit TRBD1. V shed 0 bases and J 4 bases; nucleotides not matched to a gene: 2. CDR1 SGDLS and CDR2 YYNGEE come from the germline V gene. This CDR3 region has 15 residues. CDR3 in DNA: TGTGCCAGCAGCGTAGAGGGGACAGGGGGAAACACCATATATTTT. Its protein product is CASSVEGTGGNTIYF.

The table lists this clonotype with a few counts. The chain is built from TRBV20-1 and TRBJ1-2, with 11 bases that match TRBD1. This CDR3 region has 16 residues. V lost 4 bases, J lost 1 base, and 8 bases stayed unmatched. Looked up from germline, CDR1 is DFQATT and CDR2 is SNEGSKA (reference sequence). For the CDR3, the DNA is TGCAGTGCTATCCGGGACAGGGGGTTCCTTAACTATGGCTACACCTTC. Translating gives CSAIRDRGFLNYGYTF.